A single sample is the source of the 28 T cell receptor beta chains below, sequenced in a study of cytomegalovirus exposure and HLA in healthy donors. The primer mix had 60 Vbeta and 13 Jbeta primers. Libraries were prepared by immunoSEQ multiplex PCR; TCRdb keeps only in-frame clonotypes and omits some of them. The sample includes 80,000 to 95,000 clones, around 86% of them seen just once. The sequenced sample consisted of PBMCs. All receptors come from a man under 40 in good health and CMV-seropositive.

The CDR3 sequence is CASSQIRVEQFF. Here the CDR3 DNA reads TGTGCCAGCAGCCAGATACGGGTGGAGCAGTTCTTC. V usage is TRBV14 and J usage is TRBJ2-1; D remains unclear. The germline V gene encodes CDR1 SGHDN and CDR2 FVKESK. Trimming took 3 bases from V and 10 from J, leaving 10 bases between them. This CDR3 has 12 amino acids. The full variable domain, with the rest looked up from reference TRBV14 and TRBJ2-1, is EAGVTQFPSHSVIEKGQTVTLRCDPISGHDNLYWYRRVMGKEIKFLLHFVKESKQDESGMPNNRFLAERTGGTYSTLKVQPAELEDSGVYFCASSQIRVEQFFGPGTRLTVL.

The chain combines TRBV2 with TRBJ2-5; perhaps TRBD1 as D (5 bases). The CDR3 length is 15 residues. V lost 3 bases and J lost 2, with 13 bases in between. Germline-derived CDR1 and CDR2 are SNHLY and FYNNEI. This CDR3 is CASSDGAPPQETQYF. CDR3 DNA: TGTGCCAGCAGTGATGGGGCGCCACCTCAAGAGACCCAGTACTTC.

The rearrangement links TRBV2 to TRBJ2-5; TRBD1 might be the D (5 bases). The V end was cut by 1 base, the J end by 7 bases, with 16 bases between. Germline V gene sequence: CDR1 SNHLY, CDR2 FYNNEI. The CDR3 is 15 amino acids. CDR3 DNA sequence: TGTGCCAGCAGTGAAGGAGCAGGGAACCGCGGGACCCAGTACTTC. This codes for CASSEGAGNRGTQYF.

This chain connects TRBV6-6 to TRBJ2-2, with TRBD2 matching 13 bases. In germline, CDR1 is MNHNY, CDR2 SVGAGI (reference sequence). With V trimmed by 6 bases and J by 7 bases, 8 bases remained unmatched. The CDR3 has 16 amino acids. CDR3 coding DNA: TGTGCCAGCAGCCCCGGACTAGCGGGAGATAACGGGGAGCTGTTTTTT. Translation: CASSPGLAGDNGELFF.

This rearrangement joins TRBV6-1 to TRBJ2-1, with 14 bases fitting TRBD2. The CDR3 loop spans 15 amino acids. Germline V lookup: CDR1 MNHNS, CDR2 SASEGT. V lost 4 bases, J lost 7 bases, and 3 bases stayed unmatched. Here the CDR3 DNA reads TGTGCCAGCAGTGCGGGACTAGCGGGAGAGAATGAGCAGTTCTTC. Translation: CASSAGLAGENEQFF.

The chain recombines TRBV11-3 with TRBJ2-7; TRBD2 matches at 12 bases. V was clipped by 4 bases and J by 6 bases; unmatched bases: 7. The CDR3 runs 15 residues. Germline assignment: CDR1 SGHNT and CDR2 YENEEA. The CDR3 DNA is TGTGCCAGCAGCTCCTCGGGACTAGCGGGCGGCGAGCAGTACTTC. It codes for CASSSSGLAGGEQYF.

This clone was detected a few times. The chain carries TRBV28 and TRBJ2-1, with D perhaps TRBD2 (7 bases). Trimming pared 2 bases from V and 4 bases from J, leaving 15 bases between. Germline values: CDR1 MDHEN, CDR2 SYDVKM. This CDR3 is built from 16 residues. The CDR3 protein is CASSLGGREWYNEQFF. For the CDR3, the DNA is TGTGCCAGCAGTTTAGGGGGGCGGGAGTGGTACAATGAGCAGTTCTTC.

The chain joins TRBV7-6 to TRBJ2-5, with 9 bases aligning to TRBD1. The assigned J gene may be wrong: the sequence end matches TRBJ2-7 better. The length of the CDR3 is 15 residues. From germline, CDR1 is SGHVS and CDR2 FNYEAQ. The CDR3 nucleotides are TGTGCCAGCAGCCCTCGGACAGGGGAGGGTCACGAGCAGTACTTC. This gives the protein CASSPRTGEGHEQYF.

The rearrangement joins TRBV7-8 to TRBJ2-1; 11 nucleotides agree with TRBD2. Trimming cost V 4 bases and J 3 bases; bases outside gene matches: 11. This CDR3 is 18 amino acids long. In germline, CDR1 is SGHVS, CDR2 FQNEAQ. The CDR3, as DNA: TGTGCCAGCAGCTCCACTAGCGGGAGACCCCCTGTCTACAATGAGCAGTTCTTC. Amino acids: CASSSTSGRPPVYNEQFF.

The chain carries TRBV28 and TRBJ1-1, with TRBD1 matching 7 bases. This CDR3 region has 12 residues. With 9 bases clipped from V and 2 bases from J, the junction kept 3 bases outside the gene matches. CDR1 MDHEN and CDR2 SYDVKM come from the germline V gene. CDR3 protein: CASYRGNTEAFF. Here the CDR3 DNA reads TGTGCCAGTTACAGGGGTAACACTGAAGCTTTCTTT. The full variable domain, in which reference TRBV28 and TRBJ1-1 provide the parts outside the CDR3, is DVKVTQSSRYLVKRTGEKVFLECVQDMDHENMFWYRQDPGLGLRLIYFSYDVKMKEKGDIPEGYSVSREKKERFSLILESASTNQTSMYLCASYRGNTEAFFGQGTRLTVV.

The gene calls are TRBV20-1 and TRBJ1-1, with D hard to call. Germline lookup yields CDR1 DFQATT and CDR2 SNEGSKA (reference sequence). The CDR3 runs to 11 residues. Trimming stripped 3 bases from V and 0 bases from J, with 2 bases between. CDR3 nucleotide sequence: TGCAGTGCTAGCGTGAACACTGAAGCTTTCTTT. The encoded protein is CSASVNTEAFF.

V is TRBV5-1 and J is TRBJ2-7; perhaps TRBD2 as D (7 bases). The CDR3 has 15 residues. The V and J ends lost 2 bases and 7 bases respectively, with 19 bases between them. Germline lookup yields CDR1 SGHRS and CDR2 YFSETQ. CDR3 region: CASSFVSPGEGEQYF. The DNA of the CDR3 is TGCGCCAGCAGCTTTGTTTCTCCAGGGGAGGGGGAGCAGTACTTC.

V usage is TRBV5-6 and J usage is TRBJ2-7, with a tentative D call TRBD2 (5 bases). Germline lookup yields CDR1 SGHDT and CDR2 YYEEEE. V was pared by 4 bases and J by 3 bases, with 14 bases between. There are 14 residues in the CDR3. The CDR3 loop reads CASSGVDGNYEQYF. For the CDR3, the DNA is TGTGCCAGCAGCGGTGTGGACGGGAACTACGAGCAGTACTTC.

CDR3 coding DNA: TGTGCCAGCAGACGACCGGGACAGGCGTATGGCTACACCTTC. Protein product: CASRRPGQAYGYTF. The genes are TRBV28 and TRBJ1-2, with 8 bases lining up with TRBD1. V was pared by 6 bases and J by 5 bases, with 8 bases of the junction left unmatched. The CDR3 length is 14 residues. Germline V gene lookup returns CDR1 MDHEN and CDR2 SYDVKM.

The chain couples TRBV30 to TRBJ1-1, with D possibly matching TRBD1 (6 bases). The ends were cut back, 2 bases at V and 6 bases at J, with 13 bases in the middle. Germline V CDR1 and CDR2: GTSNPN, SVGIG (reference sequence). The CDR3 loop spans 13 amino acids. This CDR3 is CAWSFEGGPEAFF. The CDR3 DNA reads TGTGCCTGGAGTTTCGAGGGGGGGCCTGAAGCTTTCTTT.

The CDR3 loop reads CASSPPVSQDRAYEQYF. Here the CDR3 DNA reads TGTGCCAGCTCACCACCCGTTTCCCAGGACAGGGCCTACGAGCAGTACTTC. The V gene is TRBV18, the J gene TRBJ2-7; 8 nucleotides match TRBD1. CDR1 KGHSH and CDR2 LQKENI come from the germline V gene. V lost 0 bases and J lost 2; bases outside the gene matches: 9. The CDR3 is made up of 17 amino acids.

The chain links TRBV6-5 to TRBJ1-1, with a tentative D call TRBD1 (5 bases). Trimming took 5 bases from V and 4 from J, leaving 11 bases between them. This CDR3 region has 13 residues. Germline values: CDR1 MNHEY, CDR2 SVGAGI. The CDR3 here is CASSKGEATEAFF. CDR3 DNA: TGTGCCAGCAGTAAAGGGGAGGCCACTGAAGCTTTCTTT.

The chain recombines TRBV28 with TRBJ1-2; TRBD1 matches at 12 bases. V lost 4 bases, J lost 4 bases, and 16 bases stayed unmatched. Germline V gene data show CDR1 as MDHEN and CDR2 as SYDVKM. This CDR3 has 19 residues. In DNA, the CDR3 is TGTGCCAGCAGTTCTTTTATACCCCCGGGACAGGGGGCGACCTATGGCTACACCTTC. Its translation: CASSSFIPPGQGATYGYTF.

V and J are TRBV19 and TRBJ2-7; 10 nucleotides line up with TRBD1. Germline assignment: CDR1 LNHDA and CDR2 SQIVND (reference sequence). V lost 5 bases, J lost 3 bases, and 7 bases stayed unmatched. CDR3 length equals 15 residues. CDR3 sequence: CASSSRRDRGYEQYF. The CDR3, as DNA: TGTGCCAGTAGTTCGAGAAGGGACAGGGGCTACGAGCAGTACTTC. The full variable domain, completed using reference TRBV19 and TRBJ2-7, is DGGITQSPKYLFRKEGQNVTLSCEQNLNHDAMYWYRQDPGQGLRLIYYSQIVNDFQKGDIAEGYSVSREKKESFPLTVTSAQKNPTAFYLCASSSRRDRGYEQYFGPGTRLTVT.

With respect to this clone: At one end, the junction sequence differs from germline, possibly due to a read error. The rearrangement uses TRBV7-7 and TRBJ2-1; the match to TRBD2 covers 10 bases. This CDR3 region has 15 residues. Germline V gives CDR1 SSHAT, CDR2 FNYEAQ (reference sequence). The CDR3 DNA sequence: TGTGCTAGCAGCTTAGGACTAGCGGCGTACAATGAGCAGTTCTTC. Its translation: CASSLGLAAYNEQFF. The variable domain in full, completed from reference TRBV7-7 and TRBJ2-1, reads GAGVSQSPRYKVTKRGQDVTLRCDPISSHATLYWYQQALGQGPEFLTYFNYEAQPDKSGLPSDRFSAERPEGSISTLTIQRTEQRDSAMYRCASSLGLAAYNEQFFGPGTRLTVL.

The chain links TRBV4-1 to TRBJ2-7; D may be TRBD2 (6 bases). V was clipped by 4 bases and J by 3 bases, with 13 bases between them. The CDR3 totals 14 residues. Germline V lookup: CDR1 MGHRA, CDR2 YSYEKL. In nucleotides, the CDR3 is TGCGCCAGCAGCCGAGAGGGACTCCTCTACGAGCAGTACTTC. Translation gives CASSREGLLYEQYF.

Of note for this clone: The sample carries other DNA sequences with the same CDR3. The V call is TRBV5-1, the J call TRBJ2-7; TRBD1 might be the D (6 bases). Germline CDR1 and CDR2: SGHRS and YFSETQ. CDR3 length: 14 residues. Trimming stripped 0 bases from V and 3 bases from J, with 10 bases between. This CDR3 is CASSLEGRGYEQYF. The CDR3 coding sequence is TGCGCCAGCAGCTTGGAAGGCAGGGGCTACGAGCAGTACTTC.

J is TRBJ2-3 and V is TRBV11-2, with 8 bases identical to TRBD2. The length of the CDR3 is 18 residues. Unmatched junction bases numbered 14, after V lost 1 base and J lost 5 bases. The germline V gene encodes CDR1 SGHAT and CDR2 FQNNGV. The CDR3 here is CASSLVGGSGSPGDTQYF. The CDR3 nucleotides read TGTGCCAGCAGCTTAGTCGGAGGAAGCGGGAGTCCCGGAGATACGCAGTATTTT. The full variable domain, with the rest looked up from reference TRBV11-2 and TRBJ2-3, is EAGVAQSPRYKIIEKRQSVAFWCNPISGHATLYWYQQILGQGPKLLIQFQNNGVVDDSQLPKDRFSAERLKGVDSTLKIQPAKLEDSAVYLCASSLVGGSGSPGDTQYFGPGTRLTVL.

The CDR3 DNA is TGTGCCAGCAGCTTAGCGGGGCAGCGCACTGAAGCTTTCTTT. Translating gives CASSLAGQRTEAFF. The chain uses TRBV7-2 and TRBJ1-1, with a weak D call TRBD1 (5 bases). Trimming left V 0 bases short and J 4 bases short, with 9 bases between. In germline, CDR1 is SGHTA, CDR2 FQGNSA. The CDR3 totals 14 residues.

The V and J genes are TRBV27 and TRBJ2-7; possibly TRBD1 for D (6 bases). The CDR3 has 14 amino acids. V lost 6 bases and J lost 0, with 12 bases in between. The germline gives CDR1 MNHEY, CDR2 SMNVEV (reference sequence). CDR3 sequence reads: CASSPRGTSYEQYF. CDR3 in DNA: TGTGCCAGCAGCCCCAGGGGAACCTCCTACGAGCAGTACTTC.

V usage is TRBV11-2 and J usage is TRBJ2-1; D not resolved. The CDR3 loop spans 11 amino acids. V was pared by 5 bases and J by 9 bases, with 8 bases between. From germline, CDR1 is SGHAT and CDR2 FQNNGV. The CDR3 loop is CASSPRSEQFF. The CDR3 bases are TGTGCCAGCAGCCCGAGATCTGAGCAGTTCTTC. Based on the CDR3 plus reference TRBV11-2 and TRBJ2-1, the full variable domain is EAGVAQSPRYKIIEKRQSVAFWCNPISGHATLYWYQQILGQGPKLLIQFQNNGVVDDSQLPKDRFSAERLKGVDSTLKIQPAKLEDSAVYLCASSPRSEQFFGPGTRLTVL.

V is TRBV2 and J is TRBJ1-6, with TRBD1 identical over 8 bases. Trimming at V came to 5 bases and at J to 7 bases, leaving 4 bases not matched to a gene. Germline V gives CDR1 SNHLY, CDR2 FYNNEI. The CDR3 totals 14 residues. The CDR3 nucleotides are TGTGCCAGCAGTACGGGACAGGCAAATTCACCCCTCCACTTT. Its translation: CASSTGQANSPLHF.

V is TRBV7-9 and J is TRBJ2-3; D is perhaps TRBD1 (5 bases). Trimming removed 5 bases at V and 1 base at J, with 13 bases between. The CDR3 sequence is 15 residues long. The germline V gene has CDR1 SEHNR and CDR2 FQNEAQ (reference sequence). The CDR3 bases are TGTGCCAGCAGCGAAGCAGGGTTTGGCACAGATACGCAGTATTTT. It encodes CASSEAGFGTDTQYF.